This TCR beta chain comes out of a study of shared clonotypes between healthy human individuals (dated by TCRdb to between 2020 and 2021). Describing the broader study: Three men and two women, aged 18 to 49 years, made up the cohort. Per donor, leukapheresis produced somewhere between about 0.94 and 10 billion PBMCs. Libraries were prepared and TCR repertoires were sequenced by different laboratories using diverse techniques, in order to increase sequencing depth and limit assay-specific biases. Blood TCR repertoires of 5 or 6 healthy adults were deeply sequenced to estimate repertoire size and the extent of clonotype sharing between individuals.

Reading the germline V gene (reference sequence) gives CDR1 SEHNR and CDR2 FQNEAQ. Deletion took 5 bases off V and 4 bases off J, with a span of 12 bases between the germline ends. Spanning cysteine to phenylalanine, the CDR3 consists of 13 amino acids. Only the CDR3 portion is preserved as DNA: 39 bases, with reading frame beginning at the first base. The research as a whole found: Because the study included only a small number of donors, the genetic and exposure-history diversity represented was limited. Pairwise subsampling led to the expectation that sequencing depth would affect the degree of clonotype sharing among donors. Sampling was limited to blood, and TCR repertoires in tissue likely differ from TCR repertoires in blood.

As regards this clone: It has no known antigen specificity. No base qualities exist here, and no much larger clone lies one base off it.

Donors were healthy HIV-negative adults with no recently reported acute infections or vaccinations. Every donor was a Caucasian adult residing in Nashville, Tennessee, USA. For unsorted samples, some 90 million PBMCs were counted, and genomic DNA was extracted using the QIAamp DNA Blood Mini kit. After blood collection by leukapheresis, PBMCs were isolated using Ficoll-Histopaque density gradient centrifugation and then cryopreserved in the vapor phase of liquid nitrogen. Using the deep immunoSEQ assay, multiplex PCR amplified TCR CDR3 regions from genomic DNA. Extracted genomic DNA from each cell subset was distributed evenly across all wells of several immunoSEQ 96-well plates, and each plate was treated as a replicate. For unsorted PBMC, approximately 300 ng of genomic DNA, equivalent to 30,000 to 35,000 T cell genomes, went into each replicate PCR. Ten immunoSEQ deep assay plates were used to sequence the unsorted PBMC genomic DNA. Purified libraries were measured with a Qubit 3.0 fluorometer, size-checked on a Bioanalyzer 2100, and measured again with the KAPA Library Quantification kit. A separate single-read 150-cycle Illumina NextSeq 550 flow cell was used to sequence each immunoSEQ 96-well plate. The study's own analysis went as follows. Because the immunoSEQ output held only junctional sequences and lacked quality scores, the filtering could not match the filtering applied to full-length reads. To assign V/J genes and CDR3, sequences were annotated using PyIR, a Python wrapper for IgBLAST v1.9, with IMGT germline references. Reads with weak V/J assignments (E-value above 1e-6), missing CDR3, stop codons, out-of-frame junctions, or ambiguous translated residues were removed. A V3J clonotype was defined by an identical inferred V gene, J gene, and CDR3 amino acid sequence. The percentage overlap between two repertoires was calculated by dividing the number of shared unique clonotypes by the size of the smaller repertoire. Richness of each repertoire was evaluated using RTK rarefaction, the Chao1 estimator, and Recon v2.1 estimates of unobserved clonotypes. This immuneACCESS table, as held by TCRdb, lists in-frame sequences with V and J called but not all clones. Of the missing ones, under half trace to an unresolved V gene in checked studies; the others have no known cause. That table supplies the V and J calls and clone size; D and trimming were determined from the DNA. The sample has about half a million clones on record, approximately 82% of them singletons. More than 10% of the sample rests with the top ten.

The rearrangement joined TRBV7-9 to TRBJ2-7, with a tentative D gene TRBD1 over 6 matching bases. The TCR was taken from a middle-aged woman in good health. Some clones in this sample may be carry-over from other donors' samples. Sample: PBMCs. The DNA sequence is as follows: TGTGCCAGCAGCCCCCTGGACAGATACGAGCAGTACTTC. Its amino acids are CASSPLDRYEQYF.